The 5 T cell receptor beta chains below were found in one sample sequenced in a study of blood T cell repertoires in COVID-19. TCRdb's table, derived via immunoSEQ multiplex PCR, lists solely in-frame clones and lacks some. The sample has 270,000 or so clones; around 89% are singletons. Sequencing was done on a sample of peripheral blood. The receptors come from a woman aged 60-75 years with COVID-19, enrolled during active disease.

The V and J genes are TRBV2 and TRBJ1-1, with 10 bases matching TRBD1. Germline lookup yields CDR1 SNHLY and CDR2 FYNNEI. The J segment lost 0 bases and the V segment lost 7 bases, leaving 5 bases of the junction unmatched. This CDR3 spans 15 amino acids. In nucleotides, the CDR3 is TGTGCCAGCACCGGGACAGGGGTTCTGAACACTGAAGCTTTCTTT. Protein product: CASTGTGVLNTEAFF.

V is TRBV4-3 and J is TRBJ1-5, with 9 bases identical to TRBD1. CDR1 and CDR2 from the germline V gene are LGHNA and YSLEER. V gave up 0 bases and J gave up 5 bases; unmatched junction bases: 5. The CDR3 contains 16 residues. CDR3 loop: CASSQDRGTGYQPQHF. CDR3 coding DNA: TGCGCCAGCAGCCAAGATCGCGGGACAGGGTATCAGCCCCAGCATTTT.

CDR3 nucleotide sequence: TGTGCCAGCAGGACAGGGGGCGCCTACACCGGGGAGCTGTTTTTT. This sequence encodes CASRTGGAYTGELFF. V and J are TRBV9 and TRBJ2-2; 10 bases align to TRBD1. With 5 bases clipped from V and 3 bases from J, the junction kept 4 bases outside the gene matches. The CDR3 covers 15 residues. Germline CDR1 and CDR2: SGDLS and YYNGEE. The variable domain in full, with the rest retrieved from reference TRBV9 and TRBJ2-2, is DSGVTQTPKHLITATGQRVTLRCSPRSGDLSVYWYQQSLDQGLQFLIQYYNGEERAKGNILERFSAQQFPDLHSELNLSSLELGDSALYFCASRTGGAYTGELFFGEGSRLTVL.

J is TRBJ2-3 and V is TRBV6-2 or TRBV6-3; 9 nucleotides line up with TRBD1. V was pared by 5 bases and J by 2 bases, with 8 bases of the junction left unmatched. The CDR3 is made up of 16 amino acids. The V gene's germline CDR1 is MNHEY and CDR2 SVGEGT. The CDR3 DNA sequence: TGTGCCAGCAGTCCCCCGGGACAGGGAAACACAGATACGCAGTATTTT. Translated: CASSPPGQGNTDTQYF.

In its sample, this clone was seen a few times. The V call is TRBV19, the J call TRBJ1-6; maybe TRBD1 (6 bases). This CDR3 contains 13 residues. Germline CDR1 reads LNHDA; CDR2 reads SQIVND (reference sequence). Trimming cost V 3 bases and J 9 bases, with 9 bases left between them. This CDR3 reads CASSMGQFSPLHF. In nucleotides, the CDR3 is TGTGCCAGTAGTATGGGACAATTTTCACCCCTCCACTTT.